The 5 T cell receptor beta chains reported below all come from one sample, sequenced in a study of T cells expressing NK-cell markers. TCRdb reprocessed the 5' RACE reads and reports one entry per CDR3 protein, with no DNA. The specimen's table records 150,000 to 200,000 distinct CDR3 sequences. Input material: blood T cells: a sorted CD56 or NKG2C T cell subset, CD4+ or CD8+ T cells, or bulk PBMC T cells (not recorded which). Source of these receptors: a man aged 18-70 years in good health.

The chain uses TRBV20-1 and TRBJ2-3; TCRdb lists TRBD1, though no DNA is available to test this call. CDR1 DFQATT and CDR2 SNEGSKA come from the germline V gene (reference sequence). This CDR3 is built from 15 residues. The chain's CDR3 is CSASPRDRGTDTQYF.

This chain links TRBV4-1 with TRBJ2-5; the D gene TCRdb calls, TRBD2, cannot be checked with no DNA. Germline CDR1 is MGHRA and CDR2 is YSYEKL. The CDR3 has 16 amino acids. The CDR3 sequence: CASSPVGGVNQETQYF.

The rearrangement links TRBV12-3 or TRBV12-4 to TRBJ2-1; TCRdb's D call of TRBD1 is untestable without DNA. The CDR3 runs 14 residues. The CDR3 sequence: CATGGQGVWGEQFF.

This sequence joins TRBV6-2 or TRBV6-3 and TRBJ2-7. Germline lookup yields CDR1 MNHEY and CDR2 SVGEGT. CDR3 length equals 12 residues. The CDR3 region is CASSSVLIEQYF.

V is TRBV3-1 and J is TRBJ2-1; TCRdb's D call of TRBD2 is untestable without DNA. CDR1 and CDR2 from the germline V gene are LGHDT and YNNKEL (reference sequence). The CDR3 is 15 amino acids. CDR3 residues: CASSRGGTLYDEQFF.